The present TCR beta chain was sequenced within a study of siplizumab effects on memory and regulatory T cells. The CDR3 contains 15 residues. V was clipped by 5 bases and J by 3 bases, with 16 bases between them. Per the germline V gene, CDR1 is SGHNT and CDR2 is YYREEE (reference sequence). Method: immunoSEQ multiplex PCR; TCRdb's copy keeps in-frame clones and lacks some. The data contain 100,000 to 120,000 clones, 92% of them seen just once; the ten biggest clones take up roughly 1.4%. The chain recombines TRBV5-4 with TRBJ2-3; D possibly corresponds to TRBD2 (6 bases). The sample comprised CD4+ T cells sorted from blood. The TCR originated in a human donor in good health. The CDR3 DNA reads as TGTGCCAGCAGACGGGACTTAGTTGGTACAGATACGCAGTATTTT. It translates to CASRRDLVGTDTQYF.